Given below is one T cell receptor beta chain in context. These data belong to a study of cytomegalovirus exposure and HLA in healthy donors. PCR was performed using 60 Vbeta and 13 Jbeta primers. Produced via immunoSEQ multiplex PCR; TCRdb's table is partial and in-frame only. Here the sample spans under 150,000 clones, around 84% being singletons. CDR1 and CDR2 from the germline V gene are LNHDA and SQIVND (reference sequence). CDR3 size: 15 residues. The ends were cut back, 5 bases at V and 0 bases at J, with 14 bases in the middle. This receptor was obtained from a woman in her twenties or thirties in good health and CMV-seropositive. The sample taken for sequencing was PBMCs. The chain has TRBV19 and TRBJ2-7; tentatively, D is TRBD1 (5 bases). The CDR3 is CASSLNGASSYEQYF. CDR3 DNA: TGTGCCAGTAGTTTAAATGGGGCCAGCTCCTACGAGCAGTACTTC. Full variable domain (missing parts from reference TRBV19 and TRBJ2-7): DGGITQSPKYLFRKEGQNVTLSCEQNLNHDAMYWYRQDPGQGLRLIYYSQIVNDFQKGDIAEGYSVSREKKESFPLTVTSAQKNPTAFYLCASSLNGASSYEQYFGPGTRLTVT.